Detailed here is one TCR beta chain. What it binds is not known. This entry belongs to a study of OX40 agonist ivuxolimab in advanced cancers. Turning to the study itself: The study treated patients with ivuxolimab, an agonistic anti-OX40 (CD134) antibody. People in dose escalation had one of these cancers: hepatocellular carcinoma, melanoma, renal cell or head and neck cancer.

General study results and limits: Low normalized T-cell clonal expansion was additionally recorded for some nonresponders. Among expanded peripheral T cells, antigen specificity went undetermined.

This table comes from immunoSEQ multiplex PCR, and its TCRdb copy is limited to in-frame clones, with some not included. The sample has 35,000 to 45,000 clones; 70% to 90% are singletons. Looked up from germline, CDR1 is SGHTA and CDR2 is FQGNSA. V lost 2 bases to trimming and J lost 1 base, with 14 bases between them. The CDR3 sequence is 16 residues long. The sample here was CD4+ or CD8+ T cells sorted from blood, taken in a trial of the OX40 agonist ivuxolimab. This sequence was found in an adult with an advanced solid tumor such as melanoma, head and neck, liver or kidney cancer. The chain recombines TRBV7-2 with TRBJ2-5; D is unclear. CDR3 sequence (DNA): TGTGCCAGCAGCTTATCAAATTCTTGGGGCCAAGAGACCCAGTACTTC. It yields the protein CASSLSNSWGQETQYF. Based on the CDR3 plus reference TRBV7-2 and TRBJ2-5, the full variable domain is GAGVSQSPSNKVTEKGKDVELRCDPISGHTALYWYRQSLGQGLEFLIYFQGNSAPDKSGLPSDRFSAERTGGSVSTLTIQRTQQEDSAVYLCASSLSNSWGQETQYFGPGTRLLVL.